Presented here are 31 T cell receptor beta chains from one specimen sequenced in a study of blood T cell repertoires in COVID-19. Profiled with immunoSEQ multiplex PCR; TCRdb holds only in-frame clones, not every one. The data contain around 300,000 clones, roughly 85% of them singletons. The sample comprised peripheral blood. The receptors come from a human donor in a cohort sampled during active COVID-19.

V gene TRBV4-2 combines with J gene TRBJ1-4; 8 nucleotides align to TRBD1. The V gene end was trimmed by 3 bases and the J gene end by 6 bases; junction bases not matched to a gene: 18. The CDR3 runs to 19 residues. Germline V gene lookup returns CDR1 LGHNA and CDR2 YNFKEQ. The CDR3 DNA is TGTGCCAGCAGCCAGGTCGAGGCAGGGGGCGCTGGGGTAGATGAAAAACTGTTTTTT. This codes for CASSQVEAGGAGVDEKLFF.

V and J are TRBV24-1 and TRBJ2-5, with D unresolved. Trimming pared 2 bases from V and 4 bases from J, leaving 7 bases between. Germline values: CDR1 KGHDR, CDR2 SFDVKD. This CDR3 region has 13 residues. This chain's CDR3 is CATSDSRGETQYF. The CDR3 coding sequence is TGTGCCACCAGTGATTCCAGAGGAGAGACCCAGTACTTC.

As DNA, the CDR3 is TGTGCCAGCAGCTTGGATGGGACACCAAATTCACCCCTCCACTTT. Translation gives CASSLDGTPNSPLHF. V gene TRBV5-4 combines with J gene TRBJ1-6; maybe TRBD1 (6 bases). The V gene's germline CDR1 is SGHNT and CDR2 YYREEE (reference sequence). The V end was cut by 0 bases, the J end by 7 bases, with 11 bases between. This CDR3 comprises 15 residues.

This clone appeared once. The rearrangement uses TRBV25-1 and TRBJ1-2; 7 bases fit TRBD1. Losses at the gene ends were 6 bases for V and 8 bases for J; bases not matched to a gene: 6. Germline V CDR1 and CDR2: MGHDK, SYGVNS. The CDR3 contains 12 residues. For the CDR3, the DNA is TGTGCCAGCAGAGTCCTGACAGGGGGCTACACCTTC. Translation: CASRVLTGGYTF.

This chain connects TRBV10-3 to TRBJ1-4; 7 bases fit TRBD1. Germline loops: CDR1 ENHRY, CDR2 SYGVKD. The CDR3 consists of 15 residues. V dropped 0 bases and J dropped 10; count of bases not matched to a gene: 8. CDR3 DNA sequence: TGTGCCATCAGTGAGTCGAGGCAGGGGGAGGCAAAACTGTTTTTT. Translated: CAISESRQGEAKLFF.

V and J are TRBV6-1 and TRBJ1-5; the match to TRBD1 covers 7 bases. This CDR3 region has 14 residues. Germline-derived CDR1 and CDR2 are MNHNS and SASEGT. V dropped 3 bases and J dropped 2; count of bases not matched to a gene: 1. CDR3 nucleotides: TGTGCCAGCAGTGACAGGGGGGGCAATCAGCCCCAGCATTTT. Its protein is CASSDRGGNQPQHF.

This clone was detected once. The chain uses TRBV3-1 (or the pseudogene TRBV3-2) and TRBJ2-7, with 7 positions matching TRBD2. This CDR3 has 14 amino acids. Germline V CDR1 and CDR2: LGHDT, YNNKEL (reference sequence). With 1 base clipped from V and 2 bases from J, the junction kept 2 bases outside the gene matches. CDR3 DNA: TGTGCCAGCAGCCAAGGGGGGGGAGCCTACGAGCAGTACTTC. It is translated as CASSQGGGAYEQYF.

The chain couples TRBV30 to TRBJ2-7; 9 positions agree with TRBD1. V lost 2 bases to trimming and J lost 6 bases; unmatched junction nucleotides: 5. The CDR3 is 13 amino acids. CDR1 and CDR2 (germline): GTSNPN, SVGIG (reference sequence). The CDR3 DNA is TGTGCCTGGAGTATACAGGGGGCGGGCGAGCAGTACTTC. Translating gives CAWSIQGAGEQYF. Looking up the rest from reference TRBV30 and TRBJ2-7 gives the full variable domain: SQTIHQWPATLVQPVGSPLSLECTVEGTSNPNLYWYRQAAGRGLQLLFYSVGIGQISSEVPQNLSASRPQDRQFILSSKKLLLSDSGFYLCAWSIQGAGEQYFGPGTRLTVT.

V is TRBV27 and J is TRBJ1-6, with 9 bases identical to TRBD1. CDR1 and CDR2 (germline): MNHEY, SMNVEV (reference sequence). The CDR3 totals 14 residues. Germline trimming cut 3 bases from V and 10 bases from J; bases unmatched to any gene: 4. The CDR3 coding sequence is TGTGCCAGCAGTTTCGGGACAGGGAACTCACCCCTCCACTTT. This translates into CASSFGTGNSPLHF.

The chain is built from TRBV10-3 and TRBJ2-1; 8 bases agree with TRBD2. CDR3 size: 16 residues. Germline V gene data show CDR1 as ENHRY and CDR2 as SYGVKD. Unmatched junction bases numbered 6, after V lost 3 bases and J lost 2 bases. The chain's CDR3 is CAISDYGGGPYNEQFF. CDR3 DNA sequence: TGTGCCATCAGTGATTACGGGGGGGGCCCCTACAATGAGCAGTTCTTC.

The CDR3 nucleotides read TGTGCCAGCAGCCAGAGACAGGGGACCGGGGAGCTGTTTTTT. It translates to CASSQRQGTGELFF. The chain combines TRBV14 with TRBJ2-2, with 8 positions matching TRBD1. The germline V gene encodes CDR1 SGHDN and CDR2 FVKESK. There are 14 residues in the CDR3. With 3 bases clipped from V and 5 bases from J, the junction kept 2 bases outside the gene matches.

This chain uses TRBV24-1 with TRBJ1-5; TRBD1 is a possible D gene (5 bases). Trimming removed 9 bases at V and 6 bases at J, with 23 bases between. The CDR3 covers 16 residues. CDR1 is KGHDR, CDR2 SFDVKD, per germline. This CDR3 reads CATASGGGMTFQPQHF. In DNA, the CDR3 is TGTGCCACCGCGTCGGGGGGGGGAATGACTTTTCAGCCCCAGCATTTT.

The V and J genes are TRBV19 and TRBJ1-1, with D possibly being TRBD1 (5 bases). The germline gives CDR1 LNHDA, CDR2 SQIVND (reference sequence). V dropped 3 bases and J dropped 1 base, with 21 bases sitting between them. CDR3 length equals 18 residues. DNA of the CDR3: TGTGCCAGTAGTATCACTTTTTATGATCTTAGGGGGAACACTGAAGCTTTCTTT. Encoded protein: CASSITFYDLRGNTEAFF.

J is TRBJ2-3 and V is TRBV10-2; D is unclear. The V and J ends lost 4 bases and 1 base respectively, with 3 bases between them. The CDR3 spans 12 residues. Germline V lookup: CDR1 WSHSY, CDR2 SAAADI. The CDR3 bases are TGCGCCAGCAGTGCAGGCACAGATACGCAGTATTTT. Protein sequence: CASSAGTDTQYF.

The gene calls are TRBV4-1 and TRBJ2-3; 8 bases match TRBD1. Germline V CDR1 and CDR2: MGHRA, YSYEKL. V was pared by 2 bases and J by 1 base, with 2 bases of the junction left unmatched. CDR3 length: 15 residues. CDR3 sequence (DNA): TGCGCCAGCAGCCAACAGGACAGGGGCACAGATACGCAGTATTTT. The encoded protein is CASSQQDRGTDTQYF.

The chain has TRBV18 and TRBJ2-7, with TRBD2 identical over 8 bases. With 3 bases clipped from V and 4 bases from J, the junction kept 11 bases outside the gene matches. The germline V gene has CDR1 KGHSH and CDR2 LQKENI. CDR3 length: 16 residues. The CDR3 nucleotides are TGTGCCAGCTCACCCCCGGGAGGGGGTTCATCTTACGAGCAGTACTTC. Translation gives CASSPPGGGSSYEQYF.

The gene calls are TRBV3-1 (or the pseudogene TRBV3-2) and TRBJ1-6; D possibly corresponds to TRBD1 (5 bases). CDR1 and CDR2 (germline): LGHDT, YNNKEL (reference sequence). This CDR3 contains 15 residues. Trimming cost V 4 bases and J 10 bases, with 17 bases left between them. This CDR3 is CASSPRPGINSPLHF. CDR3 DNA: TGTGCCAGCAGCCCACGGCCAGGGATCAACTCACCCCTCCACTTT.

The genes are TRBV6-5 and TRBJ2-1, with 7 bases identical to TRBD1. The CDR3 length is 12 residues. V shed 4 bases, J shed 9 bases, and the junction held 3 bases outside the gene matches. CDR1 and CDR2 from the germline V gene are MNHEY and SVGAGI. The CDR3 DNA reads as TGTGCCAGCAGTTCAGGGGGAGCTGAGCAGTTCTTC. Its translation: CASSSGGAEQFF.

This clone was counted a single time. The rearrangement uses TRBV5-4 and TRBJ2-1; D possibly corresponds to TRBD1 (6 bases). This CDR3 is 14 amino acids long. From germline, CDR1 is SGHNT and CDR2 YYREEE (reference sequence). V shed 4 bases and J shed 4 bases, with 12 bases lying between them. The CDR3, as DNA: TGTGCCAGCAGCGGAAAGACAGGTTACAATGAGCAGTTCTTC. It encodes CASSGKTGYNEQFF.

The chain uses TRBV20-1 and TRBJ1-3; no reliable D call. Trimming shortened V by 3 bases and J by 4 bases, and 10 bases separated the two germline ends. Germline V gene data show CDR1 as DFQATT and CDR2 as SNEGSKA (reference sequence). This CDR3 contains 13 residues. CDR3 loop: CSASLPGGNTIYF. The CDR3 DNA is TGCAGTGCTAGTTTACCGGGGGGAAACACCATATATTTT.

The chain has TRBV7-9 and TRBJ1-2; 9 bases are shared with TRBD1. Per the germline V gene, CDR1 is SEHNR and CDR2 is FQNEAQ (reference sequence). The trim removed 1 base at V and 10 bases at J, leaving 4 bases unmatched. This CDR3 is 13 amino acids long. The CDR3 nucleotides read TGTGCCAGCAGCTTAGGTGACAGGGGGTCCTACACCTTC. Its translation: CASSLGDRGSYTF.

The chain recombines TRBV19 with TRBJ1-1, with 7 nucleotides matching TRBD1. The CDR3 is 15 residues long. Germline trimming cut 3 bases from V and 1 base from J; bases unmatched to any gene: 5. Per germline, CDR1 LNHDA and CDR2 SQIVND (reference sequence). In DNA form, the CDR3 reads TGTGCCAGTAGTATGGACAGGTTGGGGAACACTGAAGCTTTCTTT. It specifies CASSMDRLGNTEAFF.

This sequence joins TRBV11-3 and TRBJ2-7; the D gene is possibly TRBD2 (6 bases). CDR1 SGHNT and CDR2 YENEEA come from the germline V gene. This CDR3 is built from 13 residues. Trimming shortened V by 5 bases and J by 2 bases, and 10 bases separated the two germline ends. For the CDR3, the DNA is TGTGCCAGCAGCGGCGGCGGGACCTACGAGCAGTACTTC. It specifies CASSGGGTYEQYF.

V usage is TRBV6-2 or TRBV6-3 and J usage is TRBJ2-4, with D possibly matching TRBD2 (5 bases). Per germline, CDR1 MNHEY and CDR2 SVGEGT. The CDR3 consists of 17 residues. V lost 2 bases to trimming and J lost 0 bases, with 14 bases between them. CDR3 sequence reads: CASSYEVGDPAKNIQYF. CDR3 sequence (DNA): TGTGCCAGCAGTTACGAGGTCGGGGATCCAGCCAAAAACATTCAGTACTTC.

The rearrangement links TRBV7-2 to TRBJ2-5; D possibly corresponds to TRBD2 (6 bases). CDR3 length: 11 residues. Germline CDR1 is SGHTA and CDR2 is FQGNSA. Between the trimmed V and J ends, which lost 5 bases and 10 bases, there was a span of 11 bases. The CDR3: CASSLGGFQYF. For the CDR3, the DNA is TGTGCCAGCAGCCTTGGAGGGTTCCAGTACTTC.

The chain carries TRBV18 and TRBJ1-3; TRBD1 agrees at 7 bases. CDR1 KGHSH and CDR2 LQKENI come from the germline V gene. The CDR3 runs 18 residues. With 0 bases clipped from V and 0 bases from J, the junction kept 8 bases outside the gene matches. The CDR3 here is CASSPPVRTGLSGNTIYF. The CDR3 bases are TGTGCCAGCTCACCACCTGTCCGGACAGGACTCTCTGGAAACACCATATATTTT.

The chain combines TRBV3-1 (or the pseudogene TRBV3-2) with TRBJ1-1; D gene unclear. The germline V gene has CDR1 LGHDT and CDR2 YNNKEL (reference sequence). The CDR3 has 16 residues. V was pared by 4 bases and J by 4 bases, with 19 bases between. This chain's CDR3 is CASSRGARAEGTEAFF. The CDR3 bases are TGTGCCAGCAGCCGAGGCGCGAGGGCAGAAGGCACTGAAGCTTTCTTT.

This chain uses TRBV29-1 with TRBJ1-1; the D is unclear. Trimming left V 7 bases short and J 5 bases short, with 23 bases between. Germline CDR1 reads SQVTM; CDR2 reads ANQGSEA. The CDR3 has 15 amino acids. CDR3 coding DNA: TGCAGCGGGACTTCTGCTACAACGATCGGAACTGAAGCTTTCTTT. Amino acid sequence: CSGTSATTIGTEAFF.

The rearrangement links TRBV5-5 to TRBJ2-2; TRBD2 might be the D (6 bases). The CDR3 runs 15 residues. Germline CDR1 is SGHKS and CDR2 is YYEKEE (reference sequence). Trimming left V 0 bases short and J 8 bases short, with 14 bases between. In DNA form, the CDR3 reads TGTGCCAGCAGCTTGGTACTGGGGGGATCTGGGGAGCTGTTTTTT. Translated, it gives CASSLVLGGSGELFF.

This clone showed up just once. In nucleotides, the CDR3 is TGTGCCAGCAGTCTGGGACAGGGGATATCGGGGGAGCTGTTTTTT. It encodes CASSLGQGISGELFF. The chain recombines TRBV7-9 with TRBJ2-2; 10 nucleotides match TRBD1. V dropped 6 bases and J dropped 8; count of bases not matched to a gene: 9. The CDR3 has 15 amino acids. Germline CDR1 reads SEHNR; CDR2 reads FQNEAQ (reference sequence).

The rearrangement joins TRBV5-1 to TRBJ1-2; TRBD1 might be the D (6 bases). CDR1 and CDR2 from the germline V gene are SGHRS and YFSETQ. The CDR3 has 14 residues. V shed 4 bases and J shed 1 base, with 11 bases lying between them. As DNA, the CDR3 is TGCGCCAGCAGCGCCGGGACACTTAACTATGGCTACACCTTC. Protein: CASSAGTLNYGYTF.